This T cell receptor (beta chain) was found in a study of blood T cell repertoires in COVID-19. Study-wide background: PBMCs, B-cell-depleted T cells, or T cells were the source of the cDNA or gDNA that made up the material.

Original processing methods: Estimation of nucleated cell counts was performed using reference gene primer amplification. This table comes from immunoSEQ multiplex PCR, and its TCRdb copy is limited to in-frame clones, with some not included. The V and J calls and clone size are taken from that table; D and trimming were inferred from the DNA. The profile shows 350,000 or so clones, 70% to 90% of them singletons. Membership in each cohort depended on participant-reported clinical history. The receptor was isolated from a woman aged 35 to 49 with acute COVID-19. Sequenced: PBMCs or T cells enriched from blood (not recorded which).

The CDR3: CASSLWTTGGETQYF. CDR3 nucleotides: TGCGCCAGCAGCTTGTGGACAACAGGGGGGGAGACCCAGTACTTC. The chain combines TRBV5-1 with TRBJ2-5; TRBD1 matches at 8 bases. Per the germline V gene, CDR1 is SGHRS and CDR2 is YFSETQ. The J segment lost 5 bases and the V segment lost 1 base, leaving 7 bases of the junction unmatched. This CDR3 has 15 residues.